This T cell receptor beta chain was obtained from a study of PD-L1 blockade in urothelial cancer (dated 2017 in TCRdb). For context, the study as a whole: Therapy was started around 2014 for all patients, and atezolizumab 1,200 mg was administered intravenously every 3 weeks. Durable clinical benefit was achieved by nine patients but not by the remaining 20. About 85% of the 29 patients were males with bladder-origin urothelial cancer, and 18 of 29 reported a prior smoking history. Durable clinical benefit was defined as progression-free survival longer than 6 months, and TCR features were also tested against progression-free and overall survival. Blood samples gave median yields of roughly 150,000 T cells and tens of thousands of unique TCRs, along with a median clonality of around 0.08. In the same patients, whole exome sequencing and RNA sequencing of pretreatment tumors were performed in addition to TCR sequencing. Blood samples were analyzed 3 weeks after the start of treatment (second dose) and 6 weeks after the start of treatment. The study was an exploratory multi-omic analysis of somatic, immune and clinical correlates of response to PD-L1 blockade with atezolizumab in urothelial cancer. Patients had an ECOG performance status of 0 or 1 and had received between 0 and 3 prior chemotherapy regimens. Pretreatment tumor samples and matched peripheral blood, collected serially before and after atezolizumab treatment, underwent TCR sequencing. Pretreatment blood TCR-seq was available for about 28 patients, at least one posttreatment blood collection was obtained for 25 or so patients, and tumor TCR-seq was available for 25 or so patients. Study-level results and caveats: Patients with durable benefit showed greater expansion of tumor-associated TCR clones in peripheral blood 3 weeks after starting treatment (n ≈ 21, p = 0.022). Improved progression-free and overall survival was found to be associated with pretreatment peripheral blood TCR clonality below the median. Because of the small sample size (n ≈ 30) and the many exploratory analyses performed, the results are intended to be regarded as hypothesis-generating.

Taken with the paper, the label for time point translates to: pretreatment peripheral blood. A cohort of around 29 patients with locally advanced or metastatic urothelial carcinoma, treated at Memorial Sloan Kettering on a trial protocol, was included. Peripheral blood mononuclear cells were collected pretreatment and during treatment, with between 1 and 8 total time points per patient. The Qiagen DNeasy Blood extraction kit was used to purify genomic DNA from total PBMCs and tumor samples. PBMCs were collected pretreatment and during treatment and were isolated and stored as previously described. The germline V gene provides CDR1 MNHNS and CDR2 SASEGT. The CDR3, from cysteine to phenylalanine, totals 13 residues. Only CDR3 DNA remains: 39 bases, in frame from the first base. Deletion took 2 bases off V and 3 bases off J, with a span of 8 bases between the germline ends. Points on this clone: Its antigen target is currently unknown. One base away there is no much larger clone; base qualities are not given.

To estimate absolute template abundance from read counts, synthetic TCR analog templates were spiked into each PCR. The immunoSEQ assay used bias-controlled V and J gene primers to amplify TCRbeta CDR3 regions from genomic DNA. Rearranged TCRbeta segments were sequenced at approximately 20X coverage. Concerning the study's data processing: Clustering was used to correct sequencing errors, and CDR3s were annotated against IMGT to assign V, D and J genes. Only productive TCRbeta rearrangements were used in downstream analyses, excluding out-of-frame or stop-codon sequences. Clonality was computed as one minus Shannon entropy normalized by the log of the number of unique productive sequences. Clones differing between time points or between blood and tumor were identified by Fisher's exact test with Benjamini-Hochberg correction at adjusted p below 0.01. TCRdb retrieved this table from immuneACCESS and kept in-frame rearrangements only. Not all clones are present; in checked studies, unresolved V genes account for under half, and no reason is known for the remainder. V and J calls and clone size follow that table, whereas D and trimming were derived from the DNA. The sample table holds 35,000 or so clones, of which about 87% were seen once. The top ten constitute approximately 15% of the sample.

The rearrangement combines TRBV6-1 with TRBJ2-7, with the D gene not confidently named. The receptor comes from a man aged 55 to 70 with urothelial cancer. The material sequenced was PBMCs, taken around atezolizumab (anti-PD-L1) treatment. The CDR3 loop reads CASSEMTDYEQYF. DNA sequence: TGTGCCAGCAGTGAAATGACTGACTACGAGCAGTACTTC.